The rows below give T cell receptor beta chains drawn from one sample of a study of shared clonotypes between healthy human individuals. Only in-frame clones appear in the TCRdb table, and some are missing; sequencing was by immunoSEQ multiplex PCR. The sample records around 1,000,000 clones, around three quarters being singletons. The sample comprised memory CD4+ T cells from PBMCs. These TCRs come from a man aged 18 to 29 in good health. Some clones in this sample may be carry-over from other donors' samples. Each CDR3 is given with its conserved first and last residue. The D gene is left open where the match is weak. Size is stated for part of the rows, as once, few or many counts, or as a class when the clone is expanded.

J gene | clone size | V gene | D gene | CDR3 protein | CDR3 DNA
TRBJ1-1 | once | TRBV6-6 | . | CASSYSGGKNTEAFF | TGTGCCAGCAGTTACTCAGGGGGGAAGAACACTGAAGCTTTCTTT
TRBJ1-5 | once | TRBV2 | TRBD1 | CASRRDRVSNQPQHF | TGTGCCAGCAGAAGGGACAGGGTGAGCAATCAGCCCCAGCATTTT
TRBJ2-7 | . | TRBV29-1 | . | CSVARLSRYEQYF | TGCAGCGTTGCGAGACTTTCCCGCTACGAGCAGTACTTC
TRBJ2-1 | . | TRBV7-9 | . | CASSRDGYNEQFF | TGTGCCAGCAGCCGGGACGGCTACAATGAGCAGTTCTTC
TRBJ1-1 | few | TRBV9 | TRBD1 | CASSVIPGTGNTEAFF | TGTGCCAGCAGCGTAATTCCTGGGACAGGCAACACTGAAGCTTTCTTT
TRBJ2-5 | . | TRBV2 | . | CASSGQGETQYF | TGTGCCAGCAGTGGGCAGGGAGAGACCCAGTACTTC
TRBJ1-3 | once | TRBV7-9 | . | CASSFRVQGNTIYF | TGTGCCAGCAGCTTCCGGGTTCAAGGAAACACCATATATTTT
TRBJ2-7 | few | TRBV4-3 | . | CASSLFRGSTYEQYF | TGCGCCAGCAGCCTCTTCCGGGGGTCTACCTACGAGCAGTACTTC
TRBJ2-3 | . | TRBV5-1 | . | CASSLLQVTGTSTDTQYF | TGCGCCAGCAGCTTGCTCCAGGTAACGGGAACTAGCACAGATACGCAGTATTTT
TRBJ1-2 | . | TRBV5-1 | . | CASSLEGGYGYTF | TGCGCCAGCAGCTTGGAGGGAGGCTATGGCTACACCTTC
TRBJ2-2 | . | TRBV5-1 | . | CASSLVLGAGELFF | TGCGCCAGCAGCTTGGTCCTGGGAGCCGGGGAGCTGTTTTTT
TRBJ1-2 | . | TRBV2 | . | CASSEFGYGYTF | TGTGCCAGCAGTGAATTTGGCTATGGCTACACCTTC
TRBJ2-1 | once | TRBV18 | . | CASSPPSRDGEFF | TGTGCCAGCTCACCACCAAGCAGGGACGGGGAGTTCTTC
TRBJ2-3 | . | TRBV7-2 | . | CASSVSGATTDTQYF | TGTGCCAGCTCCGTTTCAGGGGCGACCACAGATACGCAGTATTTT
TRBJ2-7 | . | TRBV9 | . | CASSVSGGSYEQYF | TGTGCCAGCAGCGTATCGGGGGGCAGCTACGAGCAGTACTTC
TRBJ1-1 | once | TRBV7-9 | . | CASSLNPGALRGDTEAFF | TGTGCCAGCAGCTTAAATCCGGGCGCATTGAGGGGGGACACTGAAGCTTTCTTT
TRBJ1-4 | once | TRBV5-1 | . | CASSLPGDEKLFF | TGCGCCAGCAGCTTGCCCGGGGATGAAAAACTGTTTTTT
TRBJ2-7 | . | TRBV6-1 | . | CASSRERGYPYEQYF | TGTGCCAGCAGTCGGGAGAGGGGATATCCCTACGAGCAGTACTTC
TRBJ1-5 | . | TRBV18 | . | CASSPRDQPQHF | TGTGCCAGCTCGCCTCGGGATCAGCCCCAGCATTTT
TRBJ2-3 | . | TRBV7-2 | TRBD2 | CASSSTSGRGRADTQYF | TGTGCCAGCAGCTCGACTAGCGGGAGAGGGCGGGCAGATACGCAGTATTTT
TRBJ2-2 | . | TRBV7-9 | . | CASSFLQRGTGELFF | TGTGCCAGCAGCTTCCTTCAGAGGGGTACCGGGGAGCTGTTTTTT
TRBJ1-4 | . | TRBV18 | . | CASSLRRGEKLFF | TGTGCCAGCTCACTTAGGCGGGGTGAAAAACTGTTTTTT
TRBJ2-5 | . | TRBV9 | . | CASSPSGRAGTQYF | TGTGCCAGCAGCCCGTCGGGAAGAGCGGGGACCCAGTACTTC
TRBJ1-1 | . | TRBV19 | . | CASSIVAGKNTEAFF | TGTGCCAGTAGTATAGTCGCAGGGAAGAACACTGAAGCTTTCTTT
TRBJ1-2 | . | TRBV9 | . | CASSVASSNYGYTF | TGTGCCAGCAGCGTAGCATCCTCTAACTATGGCTACACCTTC
TRBJ2-2 | . | TRBV9 | TRBD1 | CASSVGLLFGTDTGELFF | TGTGCCAGCAGCGTAGGTCTGCTCTTTGGGACAGACACCGGGGAGCTGTTTTTT